The 18 T cell receptor beta chains listed next were all sequenced from one sample in a study of cytomegalovirus exposure and HLA in healthy donors. The PCR made use of 60 Vbeta and 13 Jbeta primers. Generated by immunoSEQ multiplex PCR, the TCRdb table keeps only in-frame clones and is missing some. The data contain tens of thousands of clones, 75% to 85% of them singletons. The sample comprised PBMCs. Receptors originate from a man between 45 and 60 years old in good health and CMV-seropositive.

This clone was counted between two and nine times. The rearrangement links TRBV5-1 to TRBJ2-2; the D gene is possibly TRBD1 (5 bases). Germline CDR1 and CDR2: SGHRS and YFSETQ. The CDR3 totals 15 residues. Trimming left V 0 bases short and J 1 base short, with 7 bases between. For the CDR3, the DNA is TGCGCCAGCAGCTTGGGGCAGGGGAACACCGGGGAGCTGTTTTTT. Translated: CASSLGQGNTGELFF.

This chain links TRBV19 with TRBJ2-3; 7 bases fit TRBD1. The V and J ends lost 6 bases and 12 bases, in that order; junction bases with no gene match: 18. Germline CDR1 and CDR2: LNHDA and SQIVND (reference sequence). The CDR3 extends over 15 amino acids. In DNA form, the CDR3 reads TGTGCCAGTAGCACCTTCGGACAGGCGCCTTATATCCAGTATTTT. Its protein is CASSTFGQAPYIQYF.

The V gene is TRBV6-5, the J gene TRBJ2-3; perhaps TRBD1 as D (6 bases). The germline CDR1 and CDR2 sequences are MNHEY and SVGAGI. This CDR3 has 13 amino acids. Trimming pared 1 base from V and 6 bases from J, leaving 8 bases between. This CDR3 reads CASSYFTGDTQYF. The CDR3 DNA reads as TGTGCCAGCAGTTACTTCACAGGGGATACGCAGTATTTT.

This clone was counted only a few times. This chain uses TRBV6-1 with TRBJ2-2; D may be TRBD2 (6 bases). CDR1 and CDR2 from the germline V gene are MNHNS and SASEGT. This CDR3 has 17 amino acids. V lost 2 bases, J lost 5 bases, and 18 bases lay in between. CDR3 nucleotides: TGTGCCAGCAGTGAACCCACTTTCCGGGGGAGGACCGGGGAGCTGTTTTTT. Translating it yields CASSEPTFRGRTGELFF.

The rearrangement uses TRBV27 and TRBJ1-5; 10 bases align to TRBD1. With 10 bases clipped from V and 4 bases from J, the junction kept 22 bases outside the gene matches. From germline, CDR1 is MNHEY and CDR2 SMNVEV (reference sequence). CDR3 length: 19 residues. The CDR3 loop is CATLTRDRGGGDINQPQHF. For the CDR3, the DNA is TGTGCCACCCTCACCCGGGACAGGGGCGGAGGAGACATAAATCAGCCCCAGCATTTT.

The CDR3 DNA reads TGCGCCAGCAGTGAGTCGGGGGGGGAGGAGGGCGGGGAGCTGTTTTTT. This sequence encodes CASSESGGEEGGELFF. This rearrangement joins TRBV10-1 to TRBJ2-2; 7 nucleotides match TRBD2. The CDR3 sequence is 16 residues long. V trimming: 0 bases; J trimming: 7 bases; junction bases outside the gene matches: 8. Germline loops: CDR1 WNHNN, CDR2 SYGVQD (reference sequence).

Worth noting for this clone: Other DNA sequences in this specimen translate into the identical CDR3. The chain combines TRBV5-1 with TRBJ2-3, with a possible D match to TRBD2 (6 bases). V was cut by 2 bases and J by 0 bases, with 7 bases left in between. The CDR3 has 14 amino acids. Germline-derived CDR1 and CDR2 are SGHRS and YFSETQ. The CDR3 DNA sequence: TGCGCCAGCAGCTTAGGGACTAGCACAGATACGCAGTATTTT. Translation gives CASSLGTSTDTQYF.

The genes are TRBV4-1 and TRBJ1-3, with a weak D call TRBD1 (6 bases). Between the trimmed V and J ends, which lost 4 bases and 4 bases, there was a span of 23 bases. Germline V gene sequence: CDR1 MGHRA, CDR2 YSYEKL. This CDR3 region has 18 residues. The CDR3 loop is CASSLTGQNDWTGNTIYF. DNA for the CDR3: TGCGCCAGCAGCCTGACAGGCCAGAACGACTGGACCGGAAACACCATATATTTT.

The J gene is TRBJ1-2, the V gene TRBV5-3; maybe TRBD1 (5 bases). TRBV5-3 counts as an open reading frame of uncertain function. V was shortened by 5 bases and J by 5 bases, with 13 bases between the two germline ends. CDR3 length: 13 residues. CDR3 protein: CARSLTDQYGYTF. The CDR3 DNA reads TGTGCCAGAAGTTTGACAGACCAATATGGCTACACCTTC.

This clone has a single count. The CDR3 region has the DNA TGTGCCTGGAGTAGCGGGACCTCCTACGAGCAGTACTTC. Translated: CAWSSGTSYEQYF. This chain joins TRBV30 and TRBJ2-7; TRBD2 matches at 7 bases. Germline lookup yields CDR1 GTSNPN and CDR2 SVGIG (reference sequence). The CDR3 runs to 13 residues. V was pared by 2 bases and J by 0 bases, with 1 base of the junction left unmatched. The whole variable domain, filled in from reference TRBV30 and TRBJ2-7, reads SQTIHQWPATLVQPVGSPLSLECTVEGTSNPNLYWYRQAAGRGLQLLFYSVGIGQISSEVPQNLSASRPQDRQFILSSKKLLLSDSGFYLCAWSSGTSYEQYFGPGTRLTVT.

The CDR3 nucleotides read TGTGCCAGCAGCTTAGGAGGGACTAGCGGCTACAATGAGCAGTTCTTC. It encodes CASSLGGTSGYNEQFF. This rearrangement joins TRBV7-2 to TRBJ2-1; 11 nucleotides agree with TRBD2. The CDR3 sequence is 16 residues long. Germline CDR1 reads SGHTA; CDR2 reads FQGNSA. The trim removed 1 base at V and 3 bases at J, leaving 2 bases unmatched.

The genes are TRBV18 and TRBJ2-3; no clear D. Germline assignment: CDR1 KGHSH and CDR2 LQKENI. The V end lost 0 bases, the J end lost 0 bases, and 10 bases lay between the germline ends. This CDR3 has 16 amino acids. The CDR3 DNA is TGTGCCAGCTCACCACCGTCTGGTACTAGCACAGATACGCAGTATTTT. It translates to CASSPPSGTSTDTQYF.

This clone turned up a few times. The chain is built from TRBV29-1 and TRBJ1-4; a weak D match, TRBD1 (6 bases). The CDR3 has 13 residues. Looked up from germline, CDR1 is SQVTM and CDR2 is ANQGSEA. The germline V and J ends were trimmed by 5 bases and 7 bases, with 14 bases remaining between them. The CDR3 loop reads CSVLTGESEKLFF. CDR3 coding DNA: TGCAGCGTTTTGACAGGCGAGAGTGAAAAACTGTTTTTT.

In DNA form, the CDR3 reads TGTGCCAGCAGTGAAGCGGCGGGCAGGCTCAGCTACGAGCAGTACTTC. Translation: CASSEAAGRLSYEQYF. The V gene is TRBV2, the J gene TRBJ2-7; perhaps TRBD2 as D (5 bases). Germline V gives CDR1 SNHLY, CDR2 FYNNEI. This CDR3 is 16 amino acids long. Trimming shortened V by 0 bases and J by 3 bases, and 15 bases separated the two germline ends.

The rearrangement links TRBV18 to TRBJ2-7; maybe TRBD2 (6 bases). This CDR3 region has 13 residues. CDR1 KGHSH and CDR2 LQKENI come from the germline V gene. V shed 0 bases and J shed 7 bases, with 10 bases lying between them. This CDR3 reads CASSPPAGREQYF. In DNA form, the CDR3 reads TGTGCCAGCTCACCACCAGCTGGGAGGGAGCAGTACTTC.

In its sample, this clone was seen once. The chain carries TRBV7-7 and TRBJ2-3; 9 bases are shared with TRBD2. V trimming: 4 bases; J trimming: 6 bases; junction bases outside the gene matches: 8. CDR3 size: 15 residues. CDR1 is SSHAT and CDR2 is FNYEAQ in the germline V gene (reference sequence). CDR3 DNA sequence: TGTGCCAGCAGCTCCGGGACTAGCAGGGCCGATACGCAGTATTTT. Amino acids: CASSSGTSRADTQYF.

This clone came up a few times. The chain has TRBV7-2 and TRBJ1-6; D call uncertain. The germline V gene has CDR1 SGHTA and CDR2 FQGNSA. This CDR3 region has 13 residues. Trimming removed 2 bases from V and 14 bases from J, with 13 bases in between. CDR3 region: CASSLQAGIALHF. CDR3 DNA sequence: TGTGCCAGCAGCTTACAGGCGGGAATAGCCCTCCACTTT.

This clone appeared a single time. The chain has TRBV6-5 and TRBJ1-1, with TRBD1 matching 8 bases. V was pared by 5 bases and J by 1 base, with 3 bases of the junction left unmatched. The germline V gene encodes CDR1 MNHEY and CDR2 SVGAGI. The CDR3 has 14 amino acids. The CDR3 coding sequence is TGTGCCAGCAGTCTGACAGGGGCGAACACTGAAGCTTTCTTT. This codes for CASSLTGANTEAFF.